This record concerns one T cell receptor beta chain sequence. What it binds is not known. This sample is drawn from a study of CD8+ T cells in alopecia areata. Study-wide context: Among treated patients, oral tofacitinib was administered at 5 to 10 mg twice daily. Regarding the study as a whole: With one nonresponder, baseline CD8+ expansion's link to response remains uncertain. Scalp clonality dropped significantly under tofacitinib, as did expanded CD8+ top-100 clones. A large proportion of expanded lesional clones were detected persisting in scalp and blood during tofacitinib.

Indicated treatment: oral pan-JAK inhibitor, 5-10 mg twice daily. V was cut by 6 bases and J by 5 bases, with 16 bases left in between. This CDR3 is 14 amino acids long. CDR1 and CDR2 (germline): ENHRY, SYGVKD. Extracted RNA was reverse transcribed into cDNA, the sequencing template. TCRdb keeps only in-frame clones here, not all; method: immunoSEQ multiplex PCR. Among around 190,000 clones listed, around 60% were seen once. The chain links TRBV10-3 to TRBJ2-5; D is tentatively TRBD1 or TRBD2 (5 bases each). The material was CD4+ T cells sorted from blood, obtained between weeks 47 and 50, from a patient treated with tofacitinib. The sequence was obtained from a human donor with alopecia areata. CDR3 protein: CAISQSPEGETQYF. The CDR3 coding sequence is TGTGCCATCAGCCAAAGCCCCGAGGGGGAGACCCAGTACTTC.